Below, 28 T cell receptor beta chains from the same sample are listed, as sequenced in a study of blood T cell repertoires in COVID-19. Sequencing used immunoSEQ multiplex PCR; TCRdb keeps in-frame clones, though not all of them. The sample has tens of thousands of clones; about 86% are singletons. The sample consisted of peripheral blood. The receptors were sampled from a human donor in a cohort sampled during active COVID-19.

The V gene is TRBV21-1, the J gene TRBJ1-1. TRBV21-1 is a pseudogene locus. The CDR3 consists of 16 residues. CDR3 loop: CASSPKGGKMNTEAFF. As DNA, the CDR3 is TGTGCCAGCAGCCCCAAGGGGGGGAAGATGAACACTGAAGCTTTCTTT.

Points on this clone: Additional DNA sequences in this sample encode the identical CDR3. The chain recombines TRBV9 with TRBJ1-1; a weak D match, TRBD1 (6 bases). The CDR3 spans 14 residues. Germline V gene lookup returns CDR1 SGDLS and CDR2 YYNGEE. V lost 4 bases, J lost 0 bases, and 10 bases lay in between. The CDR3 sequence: CASSPRTVNTEAFF. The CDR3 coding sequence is TGTGCCAGCAGCCCCCGGACAGTGAACACTGAAGCTTTCTTT. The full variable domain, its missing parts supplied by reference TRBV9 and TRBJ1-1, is DSGVTQTPKHLITATGQRVTLRCSPRSGDLSVYWYQQSLDQGLQFLIQYYNGEERAKGNILERFSAQQFPDLHSELNLSSLELGDSALYFCASSPRTVNTEAFFGQGTRLTVV.

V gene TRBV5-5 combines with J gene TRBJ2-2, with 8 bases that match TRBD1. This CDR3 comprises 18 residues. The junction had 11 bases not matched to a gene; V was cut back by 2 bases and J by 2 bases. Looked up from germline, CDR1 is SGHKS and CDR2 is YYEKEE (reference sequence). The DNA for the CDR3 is TGTGCCAGCAGCTTAGGACCCGGGACAGGACAAAACACCGGGGAGCTGTTTTTT. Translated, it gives CASSLGPGTGQNTGELFF.

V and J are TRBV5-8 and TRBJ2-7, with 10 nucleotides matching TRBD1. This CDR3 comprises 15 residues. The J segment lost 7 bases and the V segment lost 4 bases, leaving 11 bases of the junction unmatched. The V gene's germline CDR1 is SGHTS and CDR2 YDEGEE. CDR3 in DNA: TGTGCCAGCAGCCTCGAGAGACAGGGGGCGGGGGAGCAGTACTTC. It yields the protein CASSLERQGAGEQYF.

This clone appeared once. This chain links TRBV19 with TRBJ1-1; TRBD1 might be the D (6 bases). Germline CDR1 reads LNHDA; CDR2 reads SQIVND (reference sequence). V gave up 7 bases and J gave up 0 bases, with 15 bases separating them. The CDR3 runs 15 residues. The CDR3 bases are TGTGCCAGTACCTCTTGGACAGCGGTGAACACTGAAGCTTTCTTT. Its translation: CASTSWTAVNTEAFF.

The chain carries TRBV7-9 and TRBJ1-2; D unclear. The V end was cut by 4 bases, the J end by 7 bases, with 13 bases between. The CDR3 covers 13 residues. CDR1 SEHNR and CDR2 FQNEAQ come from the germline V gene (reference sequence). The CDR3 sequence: CASSSEAVSGYTF. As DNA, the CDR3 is TGTGCCAGCAGCTCGGAAGCGGTTAGTGGCTACACCTTC.

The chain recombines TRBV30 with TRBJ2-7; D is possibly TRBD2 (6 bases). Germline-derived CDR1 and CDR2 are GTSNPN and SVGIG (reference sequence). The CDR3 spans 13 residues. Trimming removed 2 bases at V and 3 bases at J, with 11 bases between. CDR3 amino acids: CAWSRSGLYEQYF. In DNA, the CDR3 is TGTGCCTGGAGTCGTAGCGGCCTCTACGAGCAGTACTTC.

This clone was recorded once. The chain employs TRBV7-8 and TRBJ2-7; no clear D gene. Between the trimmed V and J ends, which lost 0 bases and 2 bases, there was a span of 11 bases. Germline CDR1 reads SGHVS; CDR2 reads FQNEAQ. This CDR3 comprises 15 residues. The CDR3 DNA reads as TGTGCCAGCAGCTTAGCGTCGGCAGGTCCCTACGAGCAGTACTTC. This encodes CASSLASAGPYEQYF.

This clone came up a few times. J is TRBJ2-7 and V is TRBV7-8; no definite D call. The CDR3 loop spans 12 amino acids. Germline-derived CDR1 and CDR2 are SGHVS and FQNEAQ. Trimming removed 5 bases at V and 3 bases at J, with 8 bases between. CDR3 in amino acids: CASSPLYYEQYF. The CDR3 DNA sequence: TGTGCCAGCAGCCCTCTCTACTACGAGCAGTACTTC.

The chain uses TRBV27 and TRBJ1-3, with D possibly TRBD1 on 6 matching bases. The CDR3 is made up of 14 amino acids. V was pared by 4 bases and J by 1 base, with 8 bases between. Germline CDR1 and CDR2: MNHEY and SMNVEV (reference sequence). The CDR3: CASSYDRSGNTIYF. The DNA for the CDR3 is TGTGCCAGCAGTTATGACAGGTCTGGAAACACCATATATTTT.

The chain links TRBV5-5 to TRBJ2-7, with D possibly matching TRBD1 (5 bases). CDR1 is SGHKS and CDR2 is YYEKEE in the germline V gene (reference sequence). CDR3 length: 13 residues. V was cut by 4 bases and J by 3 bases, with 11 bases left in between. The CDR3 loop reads CASSPGQNYEQYF. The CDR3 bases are TGTGCCAGCAGCCCCGGACAAAACTACGAGCAGTACTTC. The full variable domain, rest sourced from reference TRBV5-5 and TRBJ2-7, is DAGVTQSPTHLIKTRGQQVTLRCSPISGHKSVSWYQQVLGQGPQFIFQYYEKEERGRGNFPDRFSARQFPNYSSELNVNALLLGDSALYLCASSPGQNYEQYFGPGTRLTVT.

CDR3 sequence (DNA): TGCGCCAGCAGTTTTAGCGCTCACGAGCAGTACTTC. Translated, it gives CASSFSAHEQYF. The rearrangement uses TRBV5-1 and TRBJ2-7; D is possibly TRBD2 (5 bases). The CDR3 spans 12 residues. The V gene lost 5 bases and the J gene lost 5 bases, with 11 bases spanning the gap. CDR1 is SGHRS, CDR2 YFSETQ, per germline.

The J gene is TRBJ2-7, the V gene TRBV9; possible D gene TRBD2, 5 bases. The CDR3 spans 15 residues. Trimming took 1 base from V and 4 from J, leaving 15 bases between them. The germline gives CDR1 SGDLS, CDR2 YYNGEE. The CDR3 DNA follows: TGTGCCAGCAGCGTACCACTGGAGGAGAAGTACGAGCAGTACTTC. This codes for CASSVPLEEKYEQYF.

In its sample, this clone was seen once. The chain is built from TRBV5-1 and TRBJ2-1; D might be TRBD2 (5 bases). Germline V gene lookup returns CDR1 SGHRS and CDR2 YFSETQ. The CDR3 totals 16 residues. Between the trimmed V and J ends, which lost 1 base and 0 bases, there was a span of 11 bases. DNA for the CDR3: TGCGCCAGCAGCTTGTTGGGAGAGGCCTCCTACAATGAGCAGTTCTTC. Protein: CASSLLGEASYNEQFF.

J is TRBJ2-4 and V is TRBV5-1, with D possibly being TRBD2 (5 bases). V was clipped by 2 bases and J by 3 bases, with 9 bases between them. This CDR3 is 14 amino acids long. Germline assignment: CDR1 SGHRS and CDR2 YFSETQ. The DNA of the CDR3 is TGCGCCAGCAGCTTAAGCGGCGGCAAAAACATTCAGTACTTC. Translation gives CASSLSGGKNIQYF.

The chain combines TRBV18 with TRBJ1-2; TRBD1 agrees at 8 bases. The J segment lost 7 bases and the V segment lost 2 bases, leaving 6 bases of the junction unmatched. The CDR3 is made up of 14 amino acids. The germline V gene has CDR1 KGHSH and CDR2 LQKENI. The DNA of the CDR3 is TGTGCCAGCTCACCAGGACAGGGTTTTCTTGGCTACACCTTC. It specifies CASSPGQGFLGYTF.

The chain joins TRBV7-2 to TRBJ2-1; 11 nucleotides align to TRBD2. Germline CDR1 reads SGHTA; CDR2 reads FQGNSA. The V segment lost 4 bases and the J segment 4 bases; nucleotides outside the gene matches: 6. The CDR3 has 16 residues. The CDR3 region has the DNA TGTGCCAGCAGCTCGTCGCTAGCGGGAGGATACAATGAGCAGTTCTTC. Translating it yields CASSSSLAGGYNEQFF.

This CDR3 reads CASSFAIARVTEAFF. The CDR3 DNA follows: TGCGCCAGCAGTTTTGCGATAGCGAGGGTAACTGAAGCTTTCTTT. This rearrangement joins TRBV5-1 to TRBJ1-1; D not certain. Germline CDR1 reads SGHRS; CDR2 reads YFSETQ. The CDR3 has 15 residues. V was clipped by 5 bases and J by 5 bases, with 19 bases between them.

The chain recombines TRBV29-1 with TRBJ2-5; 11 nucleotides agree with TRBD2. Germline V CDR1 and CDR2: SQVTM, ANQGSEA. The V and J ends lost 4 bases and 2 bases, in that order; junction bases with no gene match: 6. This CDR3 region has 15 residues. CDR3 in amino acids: CSVVPVAGGQETQYF. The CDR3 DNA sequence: TGCAGCGTTGTTCCGGTAGCGGGAGGGCAAGAGACCCAGTACTTC.

The CDR3 is CASSLGSGEMNTEAFF. CDR3 DNA: TGTGCCAGCAGCTTAGGATCGGGGGAAATGAACACTGAAGCTTTCTTT. The rearrangement uses TRBV7-9 and TRBJ1-1; the D gene is possibly TRBD1 (5 bases). The CDR3 runs 16 residues. Trimming removed 1 base at V and 0 bases at J, with 12 bases between. Germline V gene data show CDR1 as SEHNR and CDR2 as FQNEAQ (reference sequence). Full variable domain (outside the CDR3, taken from reference TRBV7-9 and TRBJ1-1): DTGVSQNPRHKITKRGQNVTFRCDPISEHNRLYWYRQTLGQGPEFLTYFQNEAQLEKSRLLSDRFSAERPKGSFSTLEIQRTEQGDSAMYLCASSLGSGEMNTEAFFGQGTRLTVV.

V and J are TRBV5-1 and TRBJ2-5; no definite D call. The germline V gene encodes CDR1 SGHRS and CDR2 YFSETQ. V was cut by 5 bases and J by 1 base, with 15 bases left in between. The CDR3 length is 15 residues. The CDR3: CASRPGVTGQETQYF. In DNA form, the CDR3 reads TGCGCCAGCAGACCCGGTGTAACGGGCCAAGAGACCCAGTACTTC. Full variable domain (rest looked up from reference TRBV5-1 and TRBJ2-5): KAGVTQTPRYLIKTRGQQVTLSCSPISGHRSVSWYQQTPGQGLQFLFEYFSETQRNKGNFPGRFSGRQFSNSRSEMNVSTLELGDSALYLCASRPGVTGQETQYFGPGTRLLVL.

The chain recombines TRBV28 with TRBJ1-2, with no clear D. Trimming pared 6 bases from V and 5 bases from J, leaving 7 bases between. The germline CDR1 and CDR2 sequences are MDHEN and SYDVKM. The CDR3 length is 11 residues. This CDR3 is CASSLRYGYTF. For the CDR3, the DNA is TGTGCCAGCAGCCTCAGATATGGCTACACCTTC.

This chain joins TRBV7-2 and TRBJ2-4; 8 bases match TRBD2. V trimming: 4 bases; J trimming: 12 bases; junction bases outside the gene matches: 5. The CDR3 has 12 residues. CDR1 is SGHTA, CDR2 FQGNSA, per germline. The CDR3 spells CASSSVGGAQYF. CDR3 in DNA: TGTGCCAGCAGCTCCGTCGGGGGGGCTCAGTACTTC.

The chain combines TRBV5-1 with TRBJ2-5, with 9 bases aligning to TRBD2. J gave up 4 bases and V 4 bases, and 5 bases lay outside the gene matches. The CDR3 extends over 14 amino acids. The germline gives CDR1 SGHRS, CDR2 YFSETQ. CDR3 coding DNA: TGCGCCAGCAGCCCAGGACTAGCGAGAGAGACCCAGTACTTC. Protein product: CASSPGLARETQYF.

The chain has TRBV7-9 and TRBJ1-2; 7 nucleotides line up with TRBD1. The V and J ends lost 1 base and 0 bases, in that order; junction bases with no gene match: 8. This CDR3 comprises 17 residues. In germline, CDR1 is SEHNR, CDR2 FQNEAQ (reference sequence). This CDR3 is CASSLGAGTETNYGYTF. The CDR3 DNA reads TGTGCCAGCAGCTTAGGGGCTGGGACAGAAACTAACTATGGCTACACCTTC.

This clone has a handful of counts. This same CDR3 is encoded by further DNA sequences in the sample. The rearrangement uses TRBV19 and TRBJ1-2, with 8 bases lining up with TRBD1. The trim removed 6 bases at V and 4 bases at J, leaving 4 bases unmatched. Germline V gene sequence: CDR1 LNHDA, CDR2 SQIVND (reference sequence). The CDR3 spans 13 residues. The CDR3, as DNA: TGTGCCAGTAGCCGTGACAGGGGCTATGGCTACACCTTC. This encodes CASSRDRGYGYTF.

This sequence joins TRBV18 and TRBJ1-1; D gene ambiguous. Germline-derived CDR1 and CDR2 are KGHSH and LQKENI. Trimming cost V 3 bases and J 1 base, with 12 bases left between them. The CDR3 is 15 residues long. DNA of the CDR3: TGTGCCAGCTCACCGATCGTCGAAGCGAACACTGAAGCTTTCTTT. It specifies CASSPIVEANTEAFF. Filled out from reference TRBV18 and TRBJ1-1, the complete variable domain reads NAGVMQNPRHLVRRRGQEARLRCSPMKGHSHVYWYRQLPEEGLKFMVYLQKENIIDESGMPKERFSAEFPKEGPSILRIQQVVRGDSAAYFCASSPIVEANTEAFFGQGTRLTVV.

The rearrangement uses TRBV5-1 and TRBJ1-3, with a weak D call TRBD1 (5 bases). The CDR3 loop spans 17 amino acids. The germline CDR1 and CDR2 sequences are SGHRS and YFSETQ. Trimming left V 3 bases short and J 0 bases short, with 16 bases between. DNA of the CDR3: TGCGCCAGCAGCTCCCGGGGGGGGACTCTCTCTGGAAACACCATATATTTT. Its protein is CASSSRGGTLSGNTIYF. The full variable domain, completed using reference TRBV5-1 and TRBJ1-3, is KAGVTQTPRYLIKTRGQQVTLSCSPISGHRSVSWYQQTPGQGLQFLFEYFSETQRNKGNFPGRFSGRQFSNSRSEMNVSTLELGDSALYLCASSSRGGTLSGNTIYFGEGSWLTVV.